This TCR beta chain was documented in a study of T cells in Graves' hyperthyroidism and ophthalmopathy. Study-wide points: Ophthalmopathy, as predicted by the model, came a median roughly 6.8 months after the prediction. Separating ophthalmopathy from stable hyperthyroidism was achieved by a 13 V-J model. In blood, most of the thyroid clonotypes expanded above 0.001 were also present.

Germline lookup yields CDR1 DFQATT and CDR2 SNEGSKA (reference sequence). V shed 3 bases and J shed 5 bases, with 15 bases lying between them. The CDR3 has 14 residues. Ten or more counts support this clonotype. Its specificity is not known. RNA transcripts yielded amplified TCR beta CDR3 regions. Carried out on the TCR CDR3, a first-round RT-PCR used the HTBI primer set. Using its own MiXCR run on the multiplex PCR reads, TCRdb lists one record per CDR3 protein. The table has 300,000 to 350,000 distinct CDR3 sequences, 15% to 20% seen once. This sequence originates from a woman between 45 and 65 years old with Graves' hyperthyroidism. This chain joins TRBV20-1 and TRBJ2-3, with D tentatively TRBD2 (5 bases). Material for sequencing was blood. The CDR3 DNA is TGCAGTGCTAGTTATCTGGGAGTGGGAGATACGCAGTATTTT. As protein: CSASYLGVGDTQYF.